The T cell receptor beta chain under discussion was sequenced for a study of shared clonotypes between healthy human individuals. TCRdb's table, derived via immunoSEQ multiplex PCR, lists solely in-frame clones and lacks some. The sample has about 110,000 clones; approximately 70% are singletons. Germline V gene sequence: CDR1 MGHDK, CDR2 SYGVNS. This CDR3 has 15 amino acids. The V segment lost 6 bases and the J segment 0 bases; nucleotides outside the gene matches: 7. Sequenced sample: memory CD8+ T cells sorted from blood. Subset noted: CD45RO+ cells pooled with CCR7-negative TemRA cells. The rearrangement joins TRBV25-1 to TRBJ2-5, with TRBD2 matching 7 bases. The clonotype comes from a woman aged 25 to 39 in good health. The CDR3 reads CASRGGQRNQETQYF. As DNA, the CDR3 is TGTGCCAGCAGGGGAGGGCAGAGGAACCAAGAGACCCAGTACTTC.